Listed below are T cell receptor beta chains from one sample, sequenced in a study of CD8 T cells in ankylosing spondylitis. TCRdb reprocessed the 5' RACE reads with MiXCR, giving one entry per CDR3 protein. The sample carries 350,000 to 450,000 distinct CDR3 sequences, roughly 27% recorded once. Sequencing used blood, either unsorted or a sorted T cell fraction (not recorded which). These receptors were obtained from a male donor with ankylosing spondylitis. Each CDR3 is given with its conserved first and last residue. The order of the fields is clone size, V gene, J gene, D gene, CDR3 protein, CDR3 DNA. D genes are given only for firm matches. Clone size, where shown, is once, few, many, or a class for clones that have expanded.

clone_size: -; v_call: TRBV18; j_call: TRBJ2-2; d_call: -; cdr3_aa: CASSPQGQTNTGELFF; cdr3_nt: TGTGCCAGCTCACCGCAGGGCCAGACGAACACCGGGGAGCTGTTTTTT
clone_size: many; v_call: TRBV11-2; j_call: TRBJ2-1; d_call: TRBD2; cdr3_aa: CASSPGLAGRDEQFF; cdr3_nt: TGTGCCAGCAGCCCGGGACTAGCGGGGAGGGATGAGCAGTTCTTC
clone_size: -; v_call: TRBV5-1; j_call: TRBJ2-5; d_call: TRBD2; cdr3_aa: CASSLNPREPETQYF; cdr3_nt: TGCGCCAGCAGCTTGAATCCGCGGGAGCCAGAGACCCAGTACTTC
clone_size: -; v_call: TRBV5-1; j_call: TRBJ1-1; d_call: -; cdr3_aa: CASSLVGGGDTEAFF; cdr3_nt: TGCGCCAGCAGCTTGGTTGGGGGCGGGGACACTGAAGCTTTCTTT
clone_size: few; v_call: TRBV11-2; j_call: TRBJ2-1; d_call: -; cdr3_aa: CASSPQRLTDEQFF; cdr3_nt: TGTGCCAGCAGCCCCCAACGCCTTACGGATGAGCAGTTCTTC
clone_size: few; v_call: TRBV29-1; j_call: TRBJ2-3; d_call: TRBD1; cdr3_aa: CSAEAGTGMVTQYF; cdr3_nt: TGCAGCGCGGAGGCCGGGACAGGGATGGTTACGCAGTATTTT
clone_size: -; v_call: TRBV2; j_call: TRBJ1-1; d_call: -; cdr3_aa: CASSREGRTANTEAFF; cdr3_nt: TGTGCCAGCTCCCGAGAGGGTAGGACGGCGAACACTGAAGCTTTCTTT
clone_size: -; v_call: TRBV18; j_call: TRBJ1-6; d_call: -; cdr3_aa: CASSYLQQGMDNSPLHF; cdr3_nt: TGTGCCAGCTCGTATCTTCAGCAGGGGATGGATAATTCACCCCTCCACTTT
clone_size: -; v_call: TRBV7-6; j_call: TRBJ1-5; d_call: -; cdr3_aa: CASSLRARGNGANQPQHF; cdr3_nt: TGTGCCAGCAGCTTAAGGGCCAGGGGCAACGGGGCTAATCAGCCCCAGCATTTT
clone_size: -; v_call: TRBV27; j_call: TRBJ1-4; d_call: -; cdr3_aa: CASRPAGRNEKLFF; cdr3_nt: TGTGCCAGCAGGCCCGCAGGCAGAAATGAAAAACTGTTTTTT
clone_size: -; v_call: TRBV12-3/TRBV12-4; j_call: TRBJ2-7; d_call: -; cdr3_aa: CASSVGATYEQYF; cdr3_nt: TGTGCCAGCAGTGTCGGGGCAACCTACGAGCAGTACTTC
clone_size: -; v_call: TRBV5-4; j_call: TRBJ2-3; d_call: TRBD2; cdr3_aa: CASSPGGDSLYTQYF; cdr3_nt: TGTGCCAGCAGCCCCGGGGGGGATAGTTTATATACGCAGTATTTT
clone_size: -; v_call: TRBV18; j_call: TRBJ1-6; d_call: TRBD1; cdr3_aa: CASSPYGGTGDSPLHF; cdr3_nt: TGTGCCAGCTCACCATACGGGGGGACAGGGGATTCACCCCTCCACTTT
clone_size: many; v_call: TRBV3-1; j_call: TRBJ1-3; d_call: -; cdr3_aa: CASSPSANPGNTIYF; cdr3_nt: TGTGCCAGCAGCCCCTCAGCGAACCCTGGAAACACCATATATTTT
clone_size: few; v_call: TRBV24-1; j_call: TRBJ2-2; d_call: TRBD2; cdr3_aa: CATRAQGGVFNTGELFF; cdr3_nt: TGTGCCACCAGAGCCCAGGGAGGGGTGTTCAACACCGGGGAGCTGTTTTTT
clone_size: few; v_call: TRBV5-1; j_call: TRBJ1-1; d_call: TRBD1; cdr3_aa: CASSPFGTGRLAEAFF; cdr3_nt: TGCGCCAGCAGCCCTTTTGGGACAGGACGACTAGCTGAAGCTTTCTTT
clone_size: -; v_call: TRBV5-1; j_call: TRBJ2-1; d_call: -; cdr3_aa: CASSLEPGEWNEQFF; cdr3_nt: TGCGCCAGCAGCTTGGAGCCGGGAGAGTGGAATGAGCAGTTCTTC
clone_size: many; v_call: TRBV20-1; j_call: TRBJ2-1; d_call: -; cdr3_aa: CSARGGVSLGYNEQFF; cdr3_nt: TGCAGTGCTAGAGGGGGAGTCTCCTTGGGTTACAATGAGCAGTTCTTC
clone_size: -; v_call: TRBV7-6; j_call: TRBJ2-7; d_call: -; cdr3_aa: CASSGAMDEQYF; cdr3_nt: TGTGCCAGCAGCGGGGCCATGGACGAGCAGTACTTC
clone_size: -; v_call: TRBV3-1; j_call: TRBJ1-1; d_call: -; cdr3_aa: CASSPDIDGETFF; cdr3_nt: TGTGCCAGCAGCCCAGACATAGACGGCGAAACTTTCTTT
clone_size: -; v_call: TRBV5-8; j_call: TRBJ1-2; d_call: TRBD1; cdr3_aa: CASSPDRDLYGYTF; cdr3_nt: TGTGCCAGCAGCCCTGACAGGGACCTCTATGGCTACACCTTC
clone_size: few; v_call: TRBV30; j_call: TRBJ2-4; d_call: TRBD2; cdr3_aa: CAWSVGLAGAKNIQYF; cdr3_nt: TGTGCCTGGAGTGTAGGACTAGCGGGAGCCAAAAACATTCAGTACTTC
clone_size: -; v_call: TRBV7-9; j_call: TRBJ2-2; d_call: -; cdr3_aa: CASSIWTATTGELFF; cdr3_nt: TGTGCCAGCAGCATTTGGACAGCCACGACCGGGGAGCTGTTTTTT
clone_size: few; v_call: TRBV10-3; j_call: TRBJ2-1; d_call: TRBD2; cdr3_aa: CAISETQRDSYNEQFF; cdr3_nt: TGTGCCATCAGTGAAACTCAGCGGGACTCCTACAATGAGCAGTTCTTC
clone_size: -; v_call: TRBV11-1; j_call: TRBJ2-1; d_call: TRBD2; cdr3_aa: CASSHTSGRSPYAGYNEQFF; cdr3_nt: TGTGCCAGCAGCCACACTAGCGGGAGGTCCCCCTATGCAGGCTACAATGAGCAGTTCTTC
clone_size: -; v_call: TRBV12-3/TRBV12-4; j_call: TRBJ1-1; d_call: TRBD1; cdr3_aa: CASRQGGYTEAFF; cdr3_nt: TGTGCCAGCAGACAGGGGGGGTACACTGAAGCTTTCTTT
clone_size: -; v_call: TRBV20-1; j_call: TRBJ2-1; d_call: TRBD2; cdr3_aa: CSGTVGSGRAHSYNEQFF; cdr3_nt: TGCAGTGGGACAGTCGGTAGCGGGAGGGCCCATTCCTACAATGAGCAGTTCTTC
clone_size: -; v_call: TRBV3-1; j_call: TRBJ2-2; d_call: -; cdr3_aa: CASSQDGGSYTGELFF; cdr3_nt: TGTGCCAGCAGCCAAGACGGAGGGAGTTACACCGGGGAGCTGTTTTTT
clone_size: -; v_call: TRBV28; j_call: TRBJ1-2; d_call: -; cdr3_aa: CASSSPEGIGRIFGYTF; cdr3_nt: TGTGCCAGCAGTTCCCCGGAGGGAATCGGGCGGATCTTTGGCTACACCTTC
clone_size: few; v_call: TRBV6-5; j_call: TRBJ1-5; d_call: -; cdr3_aa: CASSYQREQPQHF; cdr3_nt: TGTGCCAGCAGTTACCAACGGGAGCAGCCCCAGCATTTT
clone_size: few; v_call: TRBV18; j_call: TRBJ2-3; d_call: -; cdr3_aa: CASSRRPRDTDTQYF; cdr3_nt: TGTGCCAGCTCACGGCGGCCGCGAGACACAGATACGCAGTATTTT
clone_size: once; v_call: TRBV7-2; j_call: TRBJ2-1; d_call: -; cdr3_aa: CASSLGRVSYNEQFF; cdr3_nt: TGTGCCAGCAGCTTAGGCAGGGTGTCCTACAATGAGCAGTTCTTC
clone_size: -; v_call: TRBV7-9; j_call: TRBJ1-4; d_call: TRBD1; cdr3_aa: CASSLAGTGGLNEKLFF; cdr3_nt: TGTGCCAGCAGCTTAGCCGGGACAGGGGGCCTTAATGAAAAACTGTTTTTT